The 2 T cell receptor beta chains presented below share a single source sample, sequenced in a study of blood T cell repertoires in COVID-19. TCRdb's copy holds only in-frame clones and misses some; the assay was immunoSEQ multiplex PCR. The top ten hold 4.8% of the sample, which has roughly 76,000 clones, approximately 89% seen once. Source material: peripheral blood. The receptors derive from a woman aged 55-75 years with active COVID-19.

CDR3 sequence reads: CAWGTGAGGYTF. The CDR3, as DNA: TGTGCCTGGGGGACGGGTGCCGGCGGCTACACCTTC. The rearrangement joins TRBV30 to TRBJ1-2, with D possibly being TRBD1 (5 bases). There are 12 residues in the CDR3. The germline V gene encodes CDR1 GTSNPN and CDR2 SVGIG (reference sequence). The germline V and J ends were trimmed by 5 bases and 8 bases, with 15 bases remaining between them. Looking up the rest from reference TRBV30 and TRBJ1-2 gives the full variable domain: SQTIHQWPATLVQPVGSPLSLECTVEGTSNPNLYWYRQAAGRGLQLLFYSVGIGQISSEVPQNLSASRPQDRQFILSSKKLLLSDSGFYLCAWGTGAGGYTFGSGTRLTVV.

The chain carries TRBV30 and TRBJ2-1, with 8 bases identical to TRBD2. The germline V gene has CDR1 GTSNPN and CDR2 SVGIG (reference sequence). CDR3 length: 19 residues. Germline trimming cut 4 bases from V and 4 bases from J; bases unmatched to any gene: 21. The chain's CDR3 is CAWTGGAQANLGGYNEQFF. Here the CDR3 DNA reads TGTGCCTGGACCGGGGGGGCTCAGGCAAATTTGGGTGGGTACAATGAGCAGTTCTTC.